This TCR beta chain was obtained from a study of T cell repertoires in cytomegalovirus infection. Overall study context: Both CMV infection and a matching HLA type were indicated by public TCR beta signatures.

Findings of the study overall: The ex vivo response showed dominance by HLA-C-restricted CMV-specific TCR beta clonotypes. Identification of carriers of CMV plus the relevant HLA was performed using cumulative public TCR beta family frequency.

On this clonotype itself: Its specificity is not known.

TCRdb called the reads again in MiXCR, with one record for every CDR3 protein. Among roughly 990,000 distinct CDR3 sequences listed, 30% to 40% were seen once. Trimming took 2 bases from V and 1 from J, leaving 6 bases between them. CDR3 size: 14 residues. Germline V gene data show CDR1 as ENHRY and CDR2 as SYGVKD. Material: cultured CD8+ T cells from PBMCs, obtained from culture after CMV antigen stimulation. The chain links TRBV10-3 to TRBJ2-1, with D unresolved. This TCR was sampled from a human donor in good health (CMV status not recorded). Some clones in this sample may be carry-over from other donors' samples. The DNA for the CDR3 is TGTGCCATCAGTGAGGAGTTTTCCTACAATGAGCAGTTCTTC. Translating gives CAISEEFSYNEQFF.